The entry below gives a single TCR beta chain sequence along with its context. What antigen it recognizes has not been identified. Per-base quality was not reported, and no clone a single base away is much larger than it. Its CDR3 holds 18 amino acids, cysteine through phenylalanine. Only CDR3 DNA is held: 54 bases, read in frame from base 1. CDR1 and CDR2 (SNHLY, FYNNEI) derive from the germline V gene. A distance of 17 bases separates the germline ends of V and J, which lose 0 bases and 2 bases respectively. This entry comes from a study of T cell responses to AZD1222 COVID-19 vaccine (dated by TCRdb to the early 2020s). At the level of the whole study: Because spike-specific TCR depth and breadth did not differ between the two schedules, AZD1222 recipients who got a second dose at roughly 4 weeks were pooled with those who got a second dose at roughly 12 weeks. TCR sequencing was performed for 230 to 250 trial participants, of whom around 210 were given two doses of AZD1222 and some 26 were given two doses of MenACWY control vaccine. Enrollment into the trials was organized by age into subgroups of 18-55, 56-69 and 70-plus years, and those subgroups contained approximately 150, 30 and 60 TCR-sequenced participants, respectively. Results the study describes overall, beyond this receptor: After two AZD1222 doses, both the breadth and the depth of spike-specific TCRs were significantly higher than at day 0 and than in MenACWY recipients. The 56-69-year group was small, and its depth increase did not reach significance, likely because of low power. CD4 TCRs associated with the vaccine covered the entire spike protein, and the dominant responses were in regions 160-218 and 743-854. Most participants were white British and females outnumbered males, and the authors suggested that clonal diversity may have been underestimated. No day 14 peak-response samples were available, so repertoires were characterized only after the peak T cell response. Conclusions about previously exposed vaccinees were limited because only six or seven AZD1222 recipients were SARS-CoV-2 seropositive at baseline. Nearly half of unique spike-specific TCRs reportedly recognized epitopes outside regions mutated in the B.1.351 and B.1.1.7 variants.

The time point label, as the study defines it: baseline before first vaccination. Vaccinee samples came from UK trials COV001 and COV002, including a single-blind randomized controlled phase 2/3 trial of AZD1222 (ChAdOx1 nCoV-19) in healthy adults. For TCRbeta chain sequencing, PBMC samples were collected from trial participants at day 0 and at day 28 after the second dose. The CDR3 regions of human TCRbeta chains were analyzed by immunosequencing. For the original study's pipeline: Repertoire TCRs were checked for matches against a reference library of SARS-CoV-2-specific TCRs that had been generated using the MIRA antigen-specificity platform. Breadth was defined as the fraction of unique TCRs that were SARS-CoV-2-associated, and depth was defined as the fraction of total T cells that were SARS-CoV-2-associated. Using the MIRA data, each spike-specific TCR was assigned both to the spike region to which the TCR was reactive and to a CD4 or CD8 class. Log10-transformed breadth and depth values were compared by one-way ANOVA with Sidak's multiple comparisons tests. The immuneACCESS repertoire file appears here via TCRdb, limited to in-frame rearrangements. These files lack a portion of the clones; in checked studies, under half of the deficit traces to unresolved V genes, and the cause of the others is not known. Clone size and the V and J calls come from that table; the DNA yielded D and trimming. Present in this sample are 95,000 to 150,000 clones, about 90% of which were seen just once. The top ten clones comprise about 5.2% of the sample.

The rearrangement combines TRBV2 with TRBJ1-3, with no confident D gene call. Sequenced here: peripheral blood, sampled on day 0 of AZD1222 vaccination. This clonotype originated in an adult in good health. The nucleotides read TGTGCCAGCAGTGAAGCGCTTCTCCTAGGTTCGGCTGGAAACACCATATATTTT. This translates into CASSEALLLGSAGNTIYF.